The clone carrying this TCR beta chain counts as medium-sized. Antigen unknown. The read terminates 3 residues before the CDR3 end, so the remaining end is supplied by the germline J gene. TCRdb keeps only in-frame clones here, not all; method: immunoSEQ multiplex PCR. Singletons are absent from the sample, which has about 7,300 clones. The data belong to a study of T cell clonality in common variable immunodeficiency. Study-wide results and caveats: What drives increased CVID clonality needs T cell subpopulation sequencing. Reportedly, TCR beta sequences from common variable immunodeficiency showed fewer deletions and N-nucleotide insertions.

The CDR3 has 13 residues. From germline, CDR1 is DFQATT and CDR2 SNEGSKA (reference sequence). Germline trimming cut 6 bases from V and 5 bases from J; bases unmatched to any gene: 8. No CVID subject was ill or on immunomodulatory drugs when sampled. V usage is TRBV20-1 and J usage is TRBJ1-1; 8 bases agree with TRBD1. The sample was peripheral blood mononuclear cells. The TCR originated in a human donor with common variable immunodeficiency. The part of the CDR3 DNA that was read is TGCAGTGCGCAGACAGGGGTTTCTACTGAA. This codes for CSAQTGVSTE. The whole CDR3 reads CSAQTGVSTEAFF.